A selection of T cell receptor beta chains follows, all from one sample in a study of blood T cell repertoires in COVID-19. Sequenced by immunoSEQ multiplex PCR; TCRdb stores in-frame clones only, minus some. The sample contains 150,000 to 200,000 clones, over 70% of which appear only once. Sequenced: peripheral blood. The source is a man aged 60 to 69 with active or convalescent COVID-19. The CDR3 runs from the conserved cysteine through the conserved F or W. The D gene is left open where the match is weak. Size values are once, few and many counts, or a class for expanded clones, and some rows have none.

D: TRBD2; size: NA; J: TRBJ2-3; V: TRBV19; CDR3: CASTRDYPRYF; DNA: TGTGCCAGTACCCGGGACTACCCGCGTTATTTT
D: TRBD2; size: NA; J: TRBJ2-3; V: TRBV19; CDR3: CASTTSGRATDTQYF; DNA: TGTGCCAGTACCACTAGCGGGAGGGCCACAGATACGCAGTATTTT
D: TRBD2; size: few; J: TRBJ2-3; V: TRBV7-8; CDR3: CASSLTSGTTDTQYF; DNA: TGTGCCAGCAGCTTGACTAGCGGGACCACAGATACGCAGTATTTT
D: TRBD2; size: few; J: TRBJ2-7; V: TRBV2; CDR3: CASSDPPSGMHEQYF; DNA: TGTGCCAGCAGTGACCCCCCTAGCGGGATGCACGAGCAGTACTTC
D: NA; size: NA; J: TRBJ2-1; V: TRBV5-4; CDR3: CASSTERETGGRFF; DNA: TGTGCCAGCAGCACCGAGCGGGAAACTGGGGGCCGGTTCTTC
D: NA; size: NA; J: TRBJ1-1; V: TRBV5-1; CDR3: CASRLEGMNTEAFF; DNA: TGCGCCAGCAGACTGGAGGGCATGAACACTGAAGCTTTCTTT
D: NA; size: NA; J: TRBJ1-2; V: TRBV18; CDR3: CASSPSRGNGYTF; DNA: TGTGCCAGCTCACCCTCGAGGGGGAACGGCTACACCTTC
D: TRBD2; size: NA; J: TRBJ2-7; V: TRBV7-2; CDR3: CASSLTSGAYEQYF; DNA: TGTGCCAGCAGCCTAACTAGCGGTGCCTACGAGCAGTACTTC
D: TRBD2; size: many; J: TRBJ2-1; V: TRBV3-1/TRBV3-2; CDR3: CASSWTSGDNEQFF; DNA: TGTGCCAGCAGCTGGACTAGCGGTGACAATGAGCAGTTCTTC
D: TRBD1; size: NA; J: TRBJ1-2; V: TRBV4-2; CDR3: CASSQDRTGYGYTF; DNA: TGTGCCAGCAGCCAAGATAGGACAGGCTATGGCTACACCTTC
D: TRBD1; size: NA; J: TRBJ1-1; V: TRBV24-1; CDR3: CATSIGQGGNTEAFF; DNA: TGTGCCACCAGTATTGGACAGGGCGGGAACACTGAAGCTTTCTTT
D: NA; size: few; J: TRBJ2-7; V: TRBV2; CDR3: CASTLRSGQYF; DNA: TGTGCCAGCACTTTGAGATCCGGGCAGTACTTC
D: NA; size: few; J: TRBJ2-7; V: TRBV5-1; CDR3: CASSLIDGGTYEQYF; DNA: TGCGCCAGCAGCCTCATTGACGGGGGAACCTACGAGCAGTACTTC
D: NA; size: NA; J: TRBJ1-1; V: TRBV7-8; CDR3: CASSRNGYYEAFF; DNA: TGTGCCAGCAGCCGTAACGGGTACTACGAAGCTTTCTTT
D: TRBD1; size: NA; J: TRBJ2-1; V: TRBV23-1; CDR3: CASSQVTGGSSDEQFF; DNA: TGCGCCAGCAGTCAAGTGACAGGGGGCTCTTCGGATGAGCAGTTCTTC
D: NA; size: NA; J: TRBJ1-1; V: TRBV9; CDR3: CASSVDMLNTEAFF; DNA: TGTGCCAGCAGCGTAGATATGTTGAACACTGAAGCTTTCTTT
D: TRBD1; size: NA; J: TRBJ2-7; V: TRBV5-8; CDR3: CASSLGQGETYEQYF; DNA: TGTGCCAGCAGCTTGGGACAGGGGGAAACCTACGAGCAGTACTTC
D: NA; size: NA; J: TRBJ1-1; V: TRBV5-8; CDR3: CASSFRVGHTEAFF; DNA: TGTGCCAGCAGTTTCAGGGTGGGGCACACTGAAGCTTTCTTT
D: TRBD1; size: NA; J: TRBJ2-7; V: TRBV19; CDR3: CASSFGTAYEQYF; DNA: TGTGCCAGTAGTTTTGGGACAGCATACGAGCAGTACTTC
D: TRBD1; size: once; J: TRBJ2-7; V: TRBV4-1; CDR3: CASSHLPGQVADEQYF; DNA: TGCGCCAGCAGCCACCTTCCGGGACAGGTCGCCGACGAGCAGTACTTC
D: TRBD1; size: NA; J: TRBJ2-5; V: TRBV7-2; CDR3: CASSLEDSTSQGAQETQYF; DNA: TGTGCCAGCAGCTTAGAAGACAGCACTTCCCAGGGGGCACAAGAGACCCAGTACTTC
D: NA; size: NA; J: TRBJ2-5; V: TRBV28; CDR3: CASTEPGAGRETQYF; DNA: TGTGCCAGCACCGAACCTGGGGCCGGTCGGGAGACCCAGTACTTC
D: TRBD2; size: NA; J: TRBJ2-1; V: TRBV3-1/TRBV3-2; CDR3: CASSRGLAGVNEQFF; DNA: TGTGCCAGCAGCCGGGGACTAGCGGGAGTTAATGAGCAGTTCTTC
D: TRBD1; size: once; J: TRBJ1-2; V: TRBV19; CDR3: CASSTPGTANYGYTF; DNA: TGTGCCAGTAGTACACCCGGGACAGCTAACTATGGCTACACCTTC
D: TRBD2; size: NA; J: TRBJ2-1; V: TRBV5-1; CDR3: CASTRLGGDNEQFF; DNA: TGCGCCAGCACCCGCCTCGGGGGGGACAATGAGCAGTTCTTC
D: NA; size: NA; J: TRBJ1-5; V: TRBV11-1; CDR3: CASSLVRGQPQHF; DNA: TGTGCCAGCAGCTTAGTTCGCGGCCAGCCCCAGCATTTT
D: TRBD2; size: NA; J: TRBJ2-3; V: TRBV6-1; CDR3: CASSEAQAGKDTQYF; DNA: TGTGCCAGCAGTGAAGCGCAAGCGGGAAAAGATACGCAGTATTTT
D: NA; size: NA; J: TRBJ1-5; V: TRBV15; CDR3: CATSSGRDSNQPQHF; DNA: TGTGCCACCAGCAGTGGGCGGGATAGCAATCAGCCCCAGCATTTT
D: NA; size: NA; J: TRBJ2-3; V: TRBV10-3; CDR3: CAISEPLVADTQYF; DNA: TGTGCCATCAGTGAGCCACTAGTGGCAGATACGCAGTATTTT
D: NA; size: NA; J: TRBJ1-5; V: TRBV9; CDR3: CASSVVGGQPQHF; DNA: TGTGCCAGCAGCGTAGTCGGGGGTCAGCCCCAGCATTTT
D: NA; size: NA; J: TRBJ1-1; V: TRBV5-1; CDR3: CASSLSGETEAFF; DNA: TGCGCCAGCAGCTTGTCAGGGGAGACTGAAGCTTTCTTT
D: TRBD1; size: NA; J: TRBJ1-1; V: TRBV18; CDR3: CASSPRGVRGRKLVNTEAFF; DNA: TGTGCCAGCTCACCACGGGGAGTAAGGGGGCGCAAGTTGGTGAACACTGAAGCTTTCTTT
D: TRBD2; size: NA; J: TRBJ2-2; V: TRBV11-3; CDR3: CASSPGRTGGTGELFF; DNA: TGTGCCAGCAGTCCAGGGCGGACGGGGGGCACCGGGGAGCTGTTTTTT
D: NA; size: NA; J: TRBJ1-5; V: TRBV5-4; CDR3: CASSLGGKGQPQHF; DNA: TGTGCCAGCAGCTTGGGAGGGAAGGGTCAGCCCCAGCATTTT
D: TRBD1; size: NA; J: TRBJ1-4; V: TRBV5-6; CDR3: CASSLPTGVNEKLFF; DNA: TGTGCCAGCAGCTTGCCGACAGGGGTTAATGAAAAACTGTTTTTT
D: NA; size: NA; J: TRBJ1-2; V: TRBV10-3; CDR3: CAIRNDRTYGYTF; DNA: TGTGCCATCAGGAACGACAGGACCTATGGCTACACCTTC
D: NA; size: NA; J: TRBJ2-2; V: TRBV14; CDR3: CASSQIFTGELFF; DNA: TGTGCCAGCAGCCAAATATTCACCGGGGAGCTGTTTTTT
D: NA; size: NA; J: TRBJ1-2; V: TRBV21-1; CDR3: CASSNDRSHLPRHGYTF; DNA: TGTGCCAGCAGCAACGACAGGAGCCATCTTCCTAGGCATGGCTACACCTTC
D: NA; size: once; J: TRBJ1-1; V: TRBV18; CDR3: CASSPAGGTEAFF; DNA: TGTGCCAGCTCACCAGCGGGAGGCACTGAAGCTTTCTTT
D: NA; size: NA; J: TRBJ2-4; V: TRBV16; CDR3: CASSPRTVKNIQYF; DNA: TGTGCCAGCAGCCCGAGGACAGTGAAAAACATTCAGTACTTC